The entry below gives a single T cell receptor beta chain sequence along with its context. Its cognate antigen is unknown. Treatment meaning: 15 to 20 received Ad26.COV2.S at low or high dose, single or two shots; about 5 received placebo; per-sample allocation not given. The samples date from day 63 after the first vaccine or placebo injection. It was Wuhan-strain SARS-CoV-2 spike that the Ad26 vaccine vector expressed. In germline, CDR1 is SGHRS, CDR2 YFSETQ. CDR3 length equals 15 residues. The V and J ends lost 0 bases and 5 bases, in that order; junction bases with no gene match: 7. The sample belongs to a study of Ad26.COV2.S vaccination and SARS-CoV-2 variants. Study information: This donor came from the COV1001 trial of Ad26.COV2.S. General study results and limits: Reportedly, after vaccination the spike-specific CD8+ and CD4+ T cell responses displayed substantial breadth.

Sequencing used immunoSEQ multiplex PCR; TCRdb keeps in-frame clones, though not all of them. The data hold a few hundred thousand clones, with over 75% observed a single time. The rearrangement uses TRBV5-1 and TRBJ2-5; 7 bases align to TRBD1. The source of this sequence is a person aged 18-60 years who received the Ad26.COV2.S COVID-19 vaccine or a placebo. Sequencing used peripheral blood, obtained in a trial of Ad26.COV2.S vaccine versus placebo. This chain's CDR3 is CASSLAKGAGETQYF. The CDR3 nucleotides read TGCGCCAGCAGCTTGGCCAAGGGGGCTGGGGAGACCCAGTACTTC.